These T cell receptor beta chains were read from a single sample in a study of cytomegalovirus exposure and HLA in healthy donors. Sequencing used immunoSEQ multiplex PCR; TCRdb keeps in-frame clones, though not all of them. The sample shows 100,000 or so clones, roughly nine tenths of them seen only once. The sequencing sample was made of PBMCs. The receptors come from a woman aged 18 to 35 in good health and CMV-seropositive. Each CDR3 is given without its conserved first and last residue.

CDR3 | J | V
ASREGSYEQY | TRBJ2-7 | TRBV28
ASSSRGFGNTIY | TRBJ1-3 | TRBV13
ASSVQGEQF | TRBJ2-1 | TRBV10-2
SVYRDRGREQY | TRBJ2-7 | TRBV29-1
ASTRTGGWNEQY | TRBJ2-7 | TRBV28
ASSPRRGSGNTIY | TRBJ1-3 | TRBV6-6
ASRIQGSNYGYT | TRBJ1-2 | TRBV28
ASSHHRDRQETQY | TRBJ2-5 | TRBV7-6
AITPGVQADTQY | TRBJ2-3 | TRBV10-3
ASSHLRVTGANVLT | TRBJ2-6 | TRBV4-1
ASSPMDRTGNTIY | TRBJ1-3 | TRBV5-1